These 5 T cell receptor delta chains came from one sample sequenced in a study of gamma-delta chains in newborns, infants, children. TCRdb re-processed the reads via CATT. The sample includes about 8,300 delta-chain clones, around 1.6% of them seen just once. Sequenced input: blood. The source is a child who was a newborn, infant or young child, either healthy, febrile or measles-vaccinated (not recorded which).

This clone was detected a few times. The likely explanation is a read error, given a far larger clone one base away. Different DNA sequences within this sample yield the same CDR3. This chain uses TRDV2 with TRDJ3, with 7 bases that match TRDD3. The CDR3 is 18 amino acids. CDR1 is GEAIGNYY, CDR2 EKD, per germline. CDR3 amino acids: CACDTGGYGPWDTRQMFF. The CDR3 DNA is TGCGCCTGTGACACCGGTGGATACGGGCCCTGGGACACCCGACAGATGTTTTTC.

The rearrangement joins TRDV1 to TRDJ1, with 12 bases that match TRDD3. Trimming at V came to 9 bases and at J to 3 bases, leaving 20 bases not matched to a gene. CDR3 length: 19 amino acids. Germline-derived CDR1 and CDR2 are TSWWSYY and QGS. Written as DNA, the CDR3 is TGTGCTCTCTCACGTCAGGGAGGCTGGGGGATACGGAACGCCGATAAACTCATCTTT. It yields the protein CALSRQGGWGIRNADKLIF.

This clone was observed a few times. This may be a read error: a much more frequent sequence differs by one nucleotide. The identical CDR3 is also encoded by other nucleotide sequences in the sample. The chain combines TRDV3 with TRDJ1; TRDD3 matches at 11 bases. This CDR3 has 16 amino acids. Germline lookup yields CDR1 TVYSNPD and CDR2 GDNSRS (reference sequence). The junction had 9 bases not matched to a gene; V was cut back by 1 base and J by 2 bases. CDR3 protein: CAFIRSYWGITDKLIF. DNA of the CDR3: TGTGCCTTTATCAGGTCTTACTGGGGGATAACCGATAAACTCATCTTT.

Within the sample, this clone is medium-sized. Other DNA sequences in this specimen translate into the identical CDR3. The J gene is TRDJ3, the V gene TRDV2; TRDD3 matches 8 bases. Germline lookup yields CDR1 GEAIGNYY and CDR2 EKD. The CDR3 is 19 residues long. V lost 4 bases to trimming and J lost 1 base; unmatched junction nucleotides: 11. The CDR3 sequence: CACEVLGARGSWDTRQMFF. DNA of the CDR3: TGTGCCTGTGAAGTACTGGGGGCCCGGGGGTCCTGGGACACCCGACAGATGTTTTTC.

This clone turned up a few times. With a far larger clone one base away, a read error is the likely cause. Different DNA sequences within this sample yield the same CDR3. The V call is TRDV2, the J call TRDJ3, with TRDD3 identical over 7 bases. In germline, CDR1 is GEAIGNYY, CDR2 EKD. CDR3 length equals 17 residues. The CDR3 sequence is CACDTVGGPWDTRQMFF. The CDR3 DNA follows: TGTGCCTGTGACACCGTTGGGGGACCCTGGGACACCCGGCAGATGTTTTTC.